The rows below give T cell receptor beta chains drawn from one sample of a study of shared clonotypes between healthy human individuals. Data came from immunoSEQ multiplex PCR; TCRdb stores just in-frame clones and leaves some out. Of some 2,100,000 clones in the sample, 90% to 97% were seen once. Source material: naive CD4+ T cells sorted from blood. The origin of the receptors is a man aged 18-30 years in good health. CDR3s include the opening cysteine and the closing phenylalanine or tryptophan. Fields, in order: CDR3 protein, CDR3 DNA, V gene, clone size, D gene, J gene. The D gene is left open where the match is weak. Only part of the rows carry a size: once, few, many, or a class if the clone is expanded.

CASTSGTGDSPLHF TGTGCCAGCACCTCCGGGACAGGGGATTCACCCCTCCACTTT TRBV6-5 . TRBD1 TRBJ1-6
CASSYRADRGYEKLFF TGTGCCAGCAGTTACAGGGCGGACAGGGGTTACGAAAAACTGTTTTTT TRBV6-5 . TRBD1 TRBJ1-4
CASSIRPVVETQYF TGTGCCAGCAGCATACGACCTGTGGTGGAGACCCAGTACTTC TRBV5-8 . . TRBJ2-5
CASSDRLSNQPQHF TGTGCCAGCAGTGATCGACTGAGCAATCAGCCCCAGCATTTT TRBV25-1 . . TRBJ1-5
CSPGGYTF TGCAGTCCAGGTGGCTACACCTTC TRBV20-1 . . TRBJ1-2
CASSEGLGGYTF TGTGCCAGCAGTGAGGGCCTCGGTGGCTACACCTTC TRBV25-1 . . TRBJ1-2
CASSRTSGGSSYNEQFF TGCGCCAGCAGCCGTACCAGCGGGGGAAGCTCCTACAATGAGCAGTTCTTC TRBV5-1 . TRBD2 TRBJ2-1
CASSPQGWAGELFF TGTGCCAGCAGTCCGCAGGGATGGGCCGGGGAGCTGTTTTTT TRBV6-5 . . TRBJ2-2
CASSPGTSRRNTGELFF TGTGCCAGCAGTCCCGGGACTAGCCGTCGGAACACCGGGGAGCTGTTTTTT TRBV28 . TRBD2 TRBJ2-2
CASSLEGNTGELFF TGCGCCAGCAGCTTGGAGGGGAACACCGGGGAGCTGTTTTTT TRBV5-1 few . TRBJ2-2
CASSLAGREGIAKNIQYF TGTGCCAGCAGCTTAGCGGGGAGGGAGGGGATAGCCAAAAACATTCAGTACTTC TRBV7-6 . TRBD2 TRBJ2-4
CASSARTGTRLVNEQFF TGTGCCAGCAGCGCCCGGACCGGGACACGGCTTGTGAATGAGCAGTTCTTC TRBV9 . . TRBJ2-1
CASSFGGSTDTQYF TGTGCCAGCAGCTTCGGGGGTAGCACAGATACGCAGTATTTT TRBV11-3 . . TRBJ2-3
CASSPPLAGGVDTQYF TGTGCCAGCTCACCACCACTAGCGGGAGGAGTAGATACGCAGTATTTT TRBV18 . TRBD2 TRBJ2-3
CASSRDRDGGELFF TGCGCCAGCAGCCGCGACAGGGACGGCGGGGAGCTGTTTTTT TRBV5-1 . TRBD1 TRBJ2-2
CASSLSLGATTYEQYF TGTGCCAGCAGTTTATCCCTGGGGGCCACTACCTACGAGCAGTACTTC TRBV27 . . TRBJ2-7
CAWTVRPWDQPQHF TGTGCCTGGACCGTTCGCCCGTGGGATCAGCCCCAGCATTTT TRBV30 once . TRBJ1-5
CASSPGPGIDTEAFF TGTGCCAGCAGCCCGGGCCCGGGGATTGACACTGAAGCTTTCTTT TRBV5-4 . . TRBJ1-1
CASRRTELPSNYGYTF TGCGCCAGCAGAAGGACGGAACTGCCATCTAACTATGGCTACACCTTC TRBV5-1 . . TRBJ1-2
CASSPGGRGYTF TGTGCCAGCAGTCCAGGGGGCCGTGGCTACACCTTC TRBV28 . TRBD1 TRBJ1-2
CASSGQGGADTQYF TGTGCCAGCAGTGGCCAGGGTGGGGCAGATACGCAGTATTTT TRBV2 . . TRBJ2-3
CASSRRSQETQYF TGTGCCAGCAGTCGCCGGAGTCAAGAGACCCAGTACTTC TRBV27 . . TRBJ2-5
CASSLGTSGATF TGTGCCAGCAGCTTAGGGACCAGCGGGGCCACCTTC TRBV7-9 . . TRBJ1-2
CASSVDFRGWETQYF TGTGCCAGCAGCGTAGATTTCAGGGGATGGGAGACCCAGTACTTC TRBV9 . . TRBJ2-5
CASADRASSLAGRGNEQFF TGCGCCAGCGCCGACAGGGCCTCGTCACTAGCGGGACGGGGCAATGAGCAGTTCTTC TRBV10-2 . TRBD2 TRBJ2-1